This entry describes one T cell receptor (beta chain). The data originate from a study of T cell changes during pregnancy in multiple sclerosis. Profiling relied on immunoSEQ multiplex PCR, and the TCRdb table lists in-frame clones only, not all of them. The data show 80,000 or so clones, with roughly nine tenths seen just once and under 1.5% held by the top ten. V dropped 5 bases and J dropped 7; count of bases not matched to a gene: 5. Germline CDR1 and CDR2: KGHSH and LQKENI. This CDR3 has 14 amino acids. Material: peripheral blood, obtained before pregnancy. The origin of this receptor is a female donor with multiple sclerosis, enrolled in a pregnancy study. The chain joins TRBV18 to TRBJ2-1; 10 nucleotides line up with TRBD2. CDR3 coding DNA: TGTGCCAGCTCAGCTAGCGGGGGTTTAAATGAGCAGTTCTTC. Translated, it gives CASSASGGLNEQFF.